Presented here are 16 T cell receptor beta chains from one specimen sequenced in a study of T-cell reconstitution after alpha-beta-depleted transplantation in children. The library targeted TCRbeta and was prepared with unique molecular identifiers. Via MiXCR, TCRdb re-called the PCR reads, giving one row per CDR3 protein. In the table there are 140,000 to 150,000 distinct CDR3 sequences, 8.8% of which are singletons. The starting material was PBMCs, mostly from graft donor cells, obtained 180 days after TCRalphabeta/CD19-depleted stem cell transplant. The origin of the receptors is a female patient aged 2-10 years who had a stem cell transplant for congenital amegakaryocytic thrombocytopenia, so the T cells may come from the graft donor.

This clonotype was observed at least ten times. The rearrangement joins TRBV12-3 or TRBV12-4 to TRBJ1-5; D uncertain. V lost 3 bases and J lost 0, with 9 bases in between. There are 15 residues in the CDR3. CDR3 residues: CASSFSWGSNQPQHF. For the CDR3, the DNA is TGTGCCAGCAGTTTCTCGTGGGGTAGCAATCAGCCCCAGCATTTT.

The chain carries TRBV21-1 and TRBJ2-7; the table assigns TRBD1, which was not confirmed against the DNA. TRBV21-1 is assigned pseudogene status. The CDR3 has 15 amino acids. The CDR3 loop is CASSKQGGYCYEQYF. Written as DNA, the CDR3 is TGTGCCAGCAGCAAACAGGGCGGGTACTGCTACGAGCAGTACTTC.

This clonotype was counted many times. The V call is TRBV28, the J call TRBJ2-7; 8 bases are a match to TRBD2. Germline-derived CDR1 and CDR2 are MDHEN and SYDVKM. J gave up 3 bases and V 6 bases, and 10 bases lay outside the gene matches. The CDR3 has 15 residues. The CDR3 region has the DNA TGTGCCAGCAGCCGGCGAGCGGGAGTCCACTACGAGCAGTACTTC. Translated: CASSRRAGVHYEQYF.

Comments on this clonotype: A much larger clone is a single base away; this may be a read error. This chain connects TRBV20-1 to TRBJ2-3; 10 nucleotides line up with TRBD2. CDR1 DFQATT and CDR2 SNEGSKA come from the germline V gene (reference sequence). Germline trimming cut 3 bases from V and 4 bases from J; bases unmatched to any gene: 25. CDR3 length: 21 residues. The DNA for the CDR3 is TGCAGTGCTAGTTATGCAGGGACTAGCGTGATCATTTTTCAGGTAGCAGATACGCAGTATTTT. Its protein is CSASYAGTSVIIFQVADTQYF.

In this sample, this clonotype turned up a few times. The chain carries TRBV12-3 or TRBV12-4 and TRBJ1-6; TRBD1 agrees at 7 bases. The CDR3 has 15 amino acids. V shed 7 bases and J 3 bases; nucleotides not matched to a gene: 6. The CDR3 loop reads CASTPTGNYNSPLHF. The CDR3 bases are TGTGCCAGCACCCCGACAGGGAACTATAATTCACCCCTCCACTTT.

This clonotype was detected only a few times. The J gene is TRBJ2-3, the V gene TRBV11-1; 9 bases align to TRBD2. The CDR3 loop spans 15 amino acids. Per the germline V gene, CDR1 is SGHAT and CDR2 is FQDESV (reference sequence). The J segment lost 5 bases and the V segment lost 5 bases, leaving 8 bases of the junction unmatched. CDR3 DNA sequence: TGTGCCAGCAGCCTAGAACTAGCGGGTAGAGATACGCAGTATTTT. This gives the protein CASSLELAGRDTQYF.

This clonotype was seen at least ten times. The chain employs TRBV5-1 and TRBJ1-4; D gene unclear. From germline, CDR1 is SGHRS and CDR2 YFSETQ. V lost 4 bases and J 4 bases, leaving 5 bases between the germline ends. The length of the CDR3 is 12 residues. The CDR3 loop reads CASSLNNEKLFF. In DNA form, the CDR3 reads TGCGCCAGCAGCCTCAATAATGAAAAACTGTTTTTT. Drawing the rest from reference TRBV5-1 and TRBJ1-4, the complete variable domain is KAGVTQTPRYLIKTRGQQVTLSCSPISGHRSVSWYQQTPGQGLQFLFEYFSETQRNKGNFPGRFSGRQFSNSRSEMNVSTLELGDSALYLCASSLNNEKLFFGSGTQLSVL.

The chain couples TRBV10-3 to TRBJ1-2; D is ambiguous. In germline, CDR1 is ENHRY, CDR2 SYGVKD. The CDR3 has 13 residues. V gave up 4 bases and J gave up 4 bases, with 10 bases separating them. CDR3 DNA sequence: TGTGCCATCAGTGGACACGAGTTCTATGGCTACACCTTC. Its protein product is CAISGHEFYGYTF.

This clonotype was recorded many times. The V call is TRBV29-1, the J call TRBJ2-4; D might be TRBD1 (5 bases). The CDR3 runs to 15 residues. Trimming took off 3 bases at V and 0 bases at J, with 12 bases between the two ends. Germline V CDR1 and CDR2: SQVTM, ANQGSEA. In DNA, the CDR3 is TGCAGCGTTGAGGCCCCTCAGGGAGCCAAAAACATTCAGTACTTC. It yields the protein CSVEAPQGAKNIQYF.

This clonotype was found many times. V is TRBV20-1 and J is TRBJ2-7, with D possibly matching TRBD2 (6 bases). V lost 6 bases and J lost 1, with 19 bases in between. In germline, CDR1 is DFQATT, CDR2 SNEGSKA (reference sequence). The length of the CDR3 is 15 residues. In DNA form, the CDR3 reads TGCAGTGCGGGCAGTTGGGGCGGGAATTCCTACGAGCAGTACTTC. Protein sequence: CSAGSWGGNSYEQYF.

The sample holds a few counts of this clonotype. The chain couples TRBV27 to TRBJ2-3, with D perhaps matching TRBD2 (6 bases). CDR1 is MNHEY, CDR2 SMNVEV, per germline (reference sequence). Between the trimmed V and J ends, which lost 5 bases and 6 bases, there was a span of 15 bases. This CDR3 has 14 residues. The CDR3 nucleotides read TGTGCCAGCAGTCTTCGGAGGGCCTCTGATACGCAGTATTTT. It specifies CASSLRRASDTQYF.

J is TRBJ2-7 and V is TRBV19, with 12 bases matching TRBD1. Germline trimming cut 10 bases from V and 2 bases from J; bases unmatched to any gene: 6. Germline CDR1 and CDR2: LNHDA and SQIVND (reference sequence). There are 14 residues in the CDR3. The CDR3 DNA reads TGTGCCAAAAGGGGACAGGGGGCCCCCTACGAGCAGTACTTC. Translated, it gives CAKRGQGAPYEQYF.

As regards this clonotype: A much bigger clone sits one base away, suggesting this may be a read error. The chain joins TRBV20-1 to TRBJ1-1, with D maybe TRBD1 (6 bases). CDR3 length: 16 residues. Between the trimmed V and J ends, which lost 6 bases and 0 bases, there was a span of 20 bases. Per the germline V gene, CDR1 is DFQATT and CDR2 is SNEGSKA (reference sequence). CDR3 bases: TGCAGTGCCGATAATGACCGGGACAAAATGAACACTGAAGCTTTCTTT. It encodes CSADNDRDKMNTEAFF.

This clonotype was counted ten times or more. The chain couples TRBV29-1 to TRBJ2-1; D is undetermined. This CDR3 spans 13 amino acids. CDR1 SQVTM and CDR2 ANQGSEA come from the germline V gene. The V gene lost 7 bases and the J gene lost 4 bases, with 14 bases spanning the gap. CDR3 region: CSAKLGLYNEQFF. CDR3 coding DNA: TGCAGCGCAAAGCTAGGGCTTTACAATGAGCAGTTCTTC.

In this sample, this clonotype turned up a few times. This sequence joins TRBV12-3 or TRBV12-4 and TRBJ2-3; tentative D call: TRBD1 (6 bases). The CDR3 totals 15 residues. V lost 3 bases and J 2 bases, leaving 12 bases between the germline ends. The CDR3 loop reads CASSFWGQITDTQYF. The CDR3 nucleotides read TGTGCCAGCAGTTTCTGGGGACAAATCACAGATACGCAGTATTTT.

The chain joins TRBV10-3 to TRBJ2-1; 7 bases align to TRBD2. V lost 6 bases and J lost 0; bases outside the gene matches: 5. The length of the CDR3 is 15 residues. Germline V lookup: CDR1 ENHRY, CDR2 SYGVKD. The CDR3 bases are TGTGCCATCAGAACTAGCGAGAGCTCCTACAATGAGCAGTTCTTC. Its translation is CAIRTSESSYNEQFF.